The 2 T cell receptor beta chains given below trace back to one sample, sequenced in a study of beta chain features in type 1 diabetes. General observations from the study: Type 1 diabetes patients showed a moderate but significant shortening of TCRB CDR3s in all four CD4+ subsets.

cDNA synthesis used the whole RNA isolate, giving expressed TCRB sequences. Assay: immunoSEQ multiplex PCR; the TCRdb copy retains only in-frame clones and omits some. The sample includes hundreds of thousands of clones, about 14% of them seen just once. Which antigens these TCRs recognize remains unknown. Sequencing was carried out using naive CD4+ T cells from blood. The receptor source for this set is a man younger than 30 with type 1 diabetes.

The chain is built from TRBV18 and TRBJ2-1; 8 positions agree with TRBD1. Germline loops: CDR1 KGHSH, CDR2 LQKENI. The V and J ends lost 2 bases and 8 bases, in that order; junction bases with no gene match: 8. The CDR3 loop spans 15 amino acids. CDR3 DNA: TGTGCCAGCTCACCAATAACCAGGGGGCTGGATGAGCAGTTCTTC. This codes for CASSPITRGLDEQFF.

The chain combines TRBV10-3 with TRBJ2-2; 8 nucleotides line up with TRBD1. V shed 10 bases and J 1 base; nucleotides not matched to a gene: 5. This CDR3 spans 14 amino acids. Germline CDR1 is ENHRY and CDR2 is SYGVKD. CDR3 region: CATKGQVNTGELFF. The DNA of the CDR3 is TGTGCCACCAAGGGACAGGTGAACACCGGGGAGCTGTTTTTT.